The 32 T cell receptor beta chains given below trace back to one sample, sequenced in a study of blood T cells in healthy people across ages. Using a J-beta primer mix together with a sample-barcoded 5' primer, a second PCR was run for 7 to 11 cycles. TCRdb analysed the 5' RACE reads with MiXCR anew, one entry per CDR3 protein. The table includes 600,000 to 1,000,000 distinct CDR3 sequences, roughly 25% detected once. The data also belong to a second study, concerning T cells of mothers and their children.

Sequenced material: blood. The receptors derive from a boy between 10 and 17 years old in good health.

This clonotype was recorded a few times. The rearrangement uses TRBV4-2 and TRBJ2-5; D is perhaps TRBD2 (5 bases). Per germline, CDR1 LGHNA and CDR2 YNFKEQ. V was pared by 4 bases and J by 0 bases, with 12 bases between. This CDR3 contains 15 residues. The CDR3: CASSPTVANQETQYF. DNA for the CDR3: TGTGCCAGCAGCCCAACTGTAGCGAACCAAGAGACCCAGTACTTC.

This clonotype was seen only a few times. DNA of the CDR3: TGTGCCAGCACCCTAATAGACACAGATGAGCAGTTCTTC. Protein sequence: CASTLIDTDEQFF. The chain links TRBV28 to TRBJ2-1; D call uncertain. Germline V lookup: CDR1 MDHEN, CDR2 SYDVKM. Trimming removed 7 bases at V and 8 bases at J, with 15 bases between. This CDR3 region has 13 residues.

V gene TRBV29-1 combines with J gene TRBJ1-1; no reliable D call. Between the trimmed V and J ends, which lost 1 base and 0 bases, there was a span of 6 bases. Per the germline V gene, CDR1 is SQVTM and CDR2 is ANQGSEA. The CDR3 is 13 amino acids. CDR3 sequence: CSVEVGLNTEAFF. The CDR3 nucleotides are TGCAGCGTTGAAGTCGGCTTGAACACTGAAGCTTTCTTT.

This clonotype was detected ten times or more. The CDR3 coding sequence is TGTGCCAGCAGCCCCCAGGGTACCGCTCAGCCCCAGCATTTT. Translating it yields CASSPQGTAQPQHF. The chain joins TRBV6-6 to TRBJ1-5; possibly TRBD1 for D (5 bases). This CDR3 has 14 amino acids. Germline lookup yields CDR1 MNHNY and CDR2 SVGAGI (reference sequence). V lost 6 bases, J lost 6 bases, and 15 bases lay in between.

This clonotype occurred a few times. The V gene is TRBV19, the J gene TRBJ2-2; either TRBD1 or TRBD2 may supply D (6 bases each). The CDR3 covers 14 residues. Germline V gene data show CDR1 as LNHDA and CDR2 as SQIVND (reference sequence). Trimming took 8 bases from V and 3 from J, leaving 13 bases between them. The CDR3: CASEGGIDTGELFF. CDR3 in DNA: TGTGCCAGTGAGGGGGGAATAGACACCGGGGAGCTGTTTTTT.

There are a few counts of this clonotype. This chain joins TRBV7-2 and TRBJ1-4; 8 bases map to TRBD1. Trimming cost V 5 bases and J 5 bases; bases outside gene matches: 7. Per the germline V gene, CDR1 is SGHTA and CDR2 is FQGNSA. The CDR3 is made up of 15 amino acids. CDR3 sequence (DNA): TGTGCCAGCAGCAGGCCGGGACAGGCAAATGAAAAACTGTTTTTT. Translated, it gives CASSRPGQANEKLFF.

The chain recombines TRBV6-1 with TRBJ1-6, with 7 bases matching TRBD1. Germline V gives CDR1 MNHNS, CDR2 SASEGT. Trimming took 5 bases from V and 9 from J; bases not matched to a gene: 10. This CDR3 contains 15 residues. CDR3: CASSPGRGLRSPLHF. The DNA for the CDR3 is TGTGCCAGCAGTCCCGGGAGGGGGCTGCGTTCACCCCTCCACTTT.

The chain carries TRBV21-1 and TRBJ1-3. TRBV21-1 counts as a pseudogene. The CDR3 runs to 17 residues. This CDR3 reads CASTGGLGPHPGNTIYF. In nucleotides, the CDR3 is TGTGCCAGCACTGGTGGGTTAGGCCCTCACCCTGGAAACACCATATATTTT.

This chain links TRBV10-3 with TRBJ2-3; TRBD1 matches 8 bases. Germline V lookup: CDR1 ENHRY, CDR2 SYGVKD. Unmatched junction bases numbered 13, after V lost 4 bases and J lost 4 bases. The CDR3 runs to 17 residues. The CDR3 reads CAISARRGRGPPDTQYF. CDR3 nucleotide sequence: TGTGCCATCAGTGCTAGGCGGGGCAGGGGGCCCCCAGATACGCAGTATTTT.

V and J are TRBV11-2 and TRBJ2-5, with D possibly being TRBD2 (6 bases). There are 17 residues in the CDR3. Trimming stripped 4 bases from V and 5 bases from J, with 23 bases between. The germline V gene encodes CDR1 SGHAT and CDR2 FQNNGV. CDR3 in amino acids: CASSSFPQGLPLETQYF. The CDR3 DNA sequence: TGTGCCAGCAGCTCTTTCCCGCAGGGACTTCCACTGGAGACCCAGTACTTC.

The rearrangement uses TRBV29-1 and TRBJ1-1, with D perhaps TRBD1 (5 bases). Per germline, CDR1 SQVTM and CDR2 ANQGSEA. The V gene lost 5 bases and the J gene lost 5 bases, with 18 bases spanning the gap. CDR3 length: 14 residues. This CDR3 reads CSVRTGTFLTEAFF. The CDR3 DNA follows: TGCAGCGTTAGGACCGGGACCTTTTTAACTGAAGCTTTCTTT.

The chain joins TRBV5-1 to TRBJ2-7; D unresolved. The V gene lost 3 bases and the J gene lost 1 base, with 11 bases spanning the gap. Germline CDR1 SGHRS, CDR2 YFSETQ. The CDR3 consists of 14 residues. The CDR3 nucleotides read TGCGCCAGCAGCTCGGCCTTGAATTCCTACGAGCAGTACTTC. Translation: CASSSALNSYEQYF.

Ten or more counts support this clonotype. The chain is built from TRBV29-1 and TRBJ2-4, with D perhaps matching TRBD2 (5 bases). From germline, CDR1 is SQVTM and CDR2 ANQGSEA. The V end lost 5 bases, the J end lost 0 bases, and 8 bases lay between the germline ends. CDR3 length: 13 amino acids. CDR3 region: CSVRGLAKNIQYF. CDR3 coding DNA: TGCAGCGTTCGAGGACTAGCCAAAAACATTCAGTACTTC.

In its sample, this clonotype was seen a few times. V and J are TRBV6-1 and TRBJ1-2; weak D call: TRBD1 (5 bases). The germline V and J ends were trimmed by 7 bases and 3 bases, with 12 bases remaining between them. CDR1 and CDR2 from the germline V gene are MNHNS and SASEGT. The length of the CDR3 is 13 residues. The CDR3 is CASNGGTHYGYTF. The CDR3 coding sequence is TGTGCCAGCAATGGAGGGACGCACTATGGCTACACCTTC.

Notes on this clonotype: Given a much more abundant clone one base away, this may be a read error. J is TRBJ2-2 and V is TRBV7-9, with D maybe TRBD2 (6 bases). The germline V gene encodes CDR1 SEHNR and CDR2 FQNEAQ (reference sequence). The CDR3 has 15 amino acids. CDR3 sequence: CASSLRGTNTGKLFF. The CDR3 bases are TGTGCCAGCAGCCTCCGGGGGACCAACACCGGGAAGCTGTTTTTT.

This clonotype was recorded many times. The V call is TRBV28, the J call TRBJ2-7; D is undetermined. The V end was cut by 6 bases, the J end by 3 bases, with 9 bases between. The CDR3 covers 12 residues. Germline CDR1 MDHEN, CDR2 SYDVKM. The CDR3: CASSLTRYEQYF. The CDR3, as DNA: TGTGCCAGCAGCTTGACTCGCTACGAGCAGTACTTC.

V is TRBV7-2 and J is TRBJ2-5; D not certain. The V end lost 5 bases, the J end lost 7 bases, and 11 bases lay between the germline ends. This CDR3 is built from 12 residues. Germline V lookup: CDR1 SGHTA, CDR2 FQGNSA. DNA for the CDR3: TGTGCCAGCAGCCCCCACGGTGGGACCCAGTACTTC. It encodes CASSPHGGTQYF. Based on the CDR3 plus reference TRBV7-2 and TRBJ2-5, the full variable domain is GAGVSQSPSNKVTEKGKDVELRCDPISGHTALYWYRQSLGQGLEFLIYFQGNSAPDKSGLPSDRFSAERTGGSVSTLTIQRTQQEDSAVYLCASSPHGGTQYFGPGTRLLVL.

The chain uses TRBV11-2 and TRBJ2-7; the D is unclear. Germline V lookup: CDR1 SGHAT, CDR2 FQNNGV. The length of the CDR3 is 14 residues. The germline V and J ends were trimmed by 1 base and 3 bases, with 10 bases remaining between them. The chain's CDR3 is CASSLGPMHYEQYF. The DNA for the CDR3 is TGTGCCAGCAGCTTAGGTCCTATGCACTACGAGCAGTACTTC. Full variable domain (remainder filled in from reference TRBV11-2 and TRBJ2-7): EAGVAQSPRYKIIEKRQSVAFWCNPISGHATLYWYQQILGQGPKLLIQFQNNGVVDDSQLPKDRFSAERLKGVDSTLKIQPAKLEDSAVYLCASSLGPMHYEQYFGPGTRLTVT.

This clonotype came up a few times. The chain is built from TRBV18 and TRBJ1-2; D is ambiguous. CDR3 length: 14 residues. Germline values: CDR1 KGHSH, CDR2 LQKENI. Trimming shortened V by 3 bases and J by 6 bases, and 14 bases separated the two germline ends. The CDR3 DNA follows: TGTGCCAGCTCACCTCCCAATGGTTGGAATGGCTACACCTTC. This encodes CASSPPNGWNGYTF.

The rearrangement links TRBV28 to TRBJ2-1; 8 bases match TRBD2. Losses at the gene ends were 3 bases for V and 8 bases for J; bases not matched to a gene: 9. The germline V gene has CDR1 MDHEN and CDR2 SYDVKM. The CDR3 sequence is 15 residues long. DNA of the CDR3: TGTGCCAGCAGTTTCCGGGAGGGCAGTGCCGATGAGCAGTTCTTC. It encodes CASSFREGSADEQFF. Combining the CDR3 with reference TRBV28 and TRBJ2-1 gives the whole variable domain DVKVTQSSRYLVKRTGEKVFLECVQDMDHENMFWYRQDPGLGLRLIYFSYDVKMKEKGDIPEGYSVSREKKERFSLILESASTNQTSMYLCASSFREGSADEQFFGPGTRLTVL.

This clonotype was counted a few times. J is TRBJ2-1 and V is TRBV29-1; D unresolved. In germline, CDR1 is SQVTM, CDR2 ANQGSEA. V was clipped by 5 bases and J by 10 bases, with 18 bases between them. There are 13 residues in the CDR3. The CDR3 DNA is TGCAGCGTTTTAAATGTTGACGATGGCGAGCAGTTCTTC. Translated, it gives CSVLNVDDGEQFF.

In this sample, this clonotype turned up a few times. This CDR3 reads CASSLGDRDEQFF. Written as DNA, the CDR3 is TGCGCCAGCAGCTTGGGGGACAGGGATGAGCAGTTCTTC. The rearrangement uses TRBV5-1 and TRBJ2-1; 9 bases match TRBD1. The CDR3 runs to 13 residues. V was pared by 0 bases and J by 8 bases, with 0 bases of the junction left unmatched. CDR1 is SGHRS, CDR2 YFSETQ, per germline.

The chain couples TRBV2 to TRBJ1-6; D not certain. The V end was cut by 3 bases, the J end by 9 bases, with 15 bases between. Germline CDR1 SNHLY, CDR2 FYNNEI. The CDR3 runs 15 residues. CDR3 in amino acids: CASSDLRGYGSPLHF. In nucleotides, the CDR3 is TGTGCCAGCAGTGATCTGAGAGGGTATGGTTCACCCCTCCACTTT.

This clonotype has a handful of counts. The chain employs TRBV12-3 or TRBV12-4 and TRBJ1-5; weak D call: TRBD1 (5 bases). This CDR3 spans 14 amino acids. Trimming took off 6 bases at V and 9 bases at J, with 18 bases between the two ends. The CDR3 here is CASSPRGPGSPQHF. CDR3 bases: TGTGCCAGCAGCCCCCGGGGCCCCGGTTCGCCCCAGCATTTT.

In this sample, this clonotype turned up a few times. The chain has TRBV6-5 and TRBJ2-1; D is perhaps TRBD1 or TRBD2 (5 bases each). V lost 8 bases and J lost 2, with 16 bases in between. From germline, CDR1 is MNHEY and CDR2 SVGAGI. The CDR3 length is 15 residues. CDR3 in DNA: TGTGCCAGCCGAGAGGGAACAGGTACCTACAATGAGCAGTTCTTC. Its protein is CASREGTGTYNEQFF.

The chain couples TRBV20-1 to TRBJ2-7; TRBD2 matches 13 bases. Looked up from germline, CDR1 is DFQATT and CDR2 is SNEGSKA (reference sequence). This CDR3 has 19 amino acids. The V segment lost 6 bases and the J segment 3 bases; nucleotides outside the gene matches: 20. CDR3 amino acids: CSAPFFRTSGSILIYEQYF. CDR3 bases: TGCAGTGCGCCCTTTTTCCGGACTAGCGGGAGTATCCTCATCTACGAGCAGTACTTC.

This clonotype came up a few times. The rearrangement uses TRBV5-1 and TRBJ2-2; 7 positions match TRBD1. In germline, CDR1 is SGHRS, CDR2 YFSETQ. CDR3 length: 16 residues. V trimming: 4 bases; J trimming: 6 bases; junction bases outside the gene matches: 12. The CDR3 region has the DNA TGCGCCAGCAGCCTCTTGGGCAGGGGGTACGCCGGGGAGCTGTTTTTT. Protein product: CASSLLGRGYAGELFF.

Notes on this clonotype: The CDR3 end shows no conserved phenylalanine or tryptophan, and so a read error is likely. This chain links TRBV2 with TRBJ1-1; no reliable D call. Germline CDR1 and CDR2: SNHLY and FYNNEI. V gave up 8 bases and J gave up 7 bases, with 11 bases separating them. This CDR3 region has 11 residues. The CDR3: CASVAGSEAFS. The CDR3, as DNA: TGTGCCAGCGTGGCAGGCAGTGAAGCTTTCTCT.

This clonotype was counted a few times. DNA of the CDR3: TGTGCCAGCAGCTTTCCCACCCCCTACGAGCAGTACTTC. Translated: CASSFPTPYEQYF. This chain joins TRBV7-9 and TRBJ2-7; no reliable D call. This CDR3 is built from 13 residues. Germline-derived CDR1 and CDR2 are SEHNR and FQNEAQ (reference sequence). V lost 3 bases and J 2 bases, leaving 8 bases between the germline ends.

This clonotype was seen a handful of times. The chain uses TRBV7-2 and TRBJ2-7; D not resolved. CDR1 is SGHTA and CDR2 is FQGNSA in the germline V gene. V lost 4 bases and J 6 bases, leaving 13 bases between the germline ends. The CDR3 extends over 13 amino acids. CDR3 sequence: CASSSLNSAEQYF. CDR3 coding DNA: TGTGCCAGCAGCTCCCTAAATAGTGCCGAGCAGTACTTC.

J is TRBJ1-2 and V is TRBV2, with 7 nucleotides matching TRBD1. After removal of 6 bases from V and 5 bases from J, the junction contained 6 bases not matched to a gene. Germline V CDR1 and CDR2: SNHLY, FYNNEI. There are 13 residues in the CDR3. The CDR3 reads CASRGTVAYGYTF. The CDR3, as DNA: TGTGCCAGCAGGGGGACAGTGGCTTATGGCTACACCTTC.

This clonotype was seen only a few times. The chain carries TRBV2 and TRBJ1-5, with D perhaps matching TRBD1 (5 bases). V was shortened by 5 bases and J by 0 bases, with 11 bases between the two germline ends. There are 15 residues in the CDR3. Germline V lookup: CDR1 SNHLY, CDR2 FYNNEI. The CDR3 nucleotides are TGTGCCAGCAGTTGGGGGACGGCTAGCAATCAGCCCCAGCATTTT. Translation gives CASSWGTASNQPQHF. The variable domain in full, with the rest retrieved from reference TRBV2 and TRBJ1-5, is EPEVTQTPSHQVTQMGQEVILRCVPISNHLYFYWYRQILGQKVEFLVSFYNNEISEKSEIFDDQFSVERPDGSNFTLKIRSTKLEDSAMYFCASSWGTASNQPQHFGDGTRLSIL.